The 14 T cell receptor beta chains given below trace back to one sample, sequenced in a study of blood T cell repertoires in COVID-19. Generated by immunoSEQ multiplex PCR, the TCRdb table keeps only in-frame clones and is missing some. The table has almost 50,000 clones, 90% seen once. Sequencing used peripheral blood. These receptors all stem from a human donor in a cohort sampled during active COVID-19.

V usage is TRBV6-5 and J usage is TRBJ2-7, with 9 bases lining up with TRBD1. Germline CDR1 and CDR2: MNHEY and SVGAGI. The CDR3 contains 14 residues. V dropped 6 bases and J dropped 5; count of bases not matched to a gene: 8. This CDR3 is CASSLRDRDHEQYF. The CDR3 region has the DNA TGTGCCAGCAGCCTCCGGGACAGGGACCACGAGCAGTACTTC.

This rearrangement joins TRBV24-1 to TRBJ2-1; 8 nucleotides match TRBD2. The junction had 7 bases not matched to a gene; V was cut back by 3 bases and J by 4 bases. CDR1 is KGHDR, CDR2 SFDVKD, per germline. This CDR3 spans 16 amino acids. The CDR3 reads CATSDPGLAGYNEQFF. The CDR3 nucleotides read TGTGCCACCAGTGATCCCGGGCTAGCGGGTTACAATGAGCAGTTCTTC.

The chain employs TRBV24-1 and TRBJ2-7; 9 nucleotides match TRBD1. Germline trimming cut 2 bases from V and 6 bases from J; bases unmatched to any gene: 13. This CDR3 comprises 17 residues. Germline V gene sequence: CDR1 KGHDR, CDR2 SFDVKD. In DNA, the CDR3 is TGTGCCACCAGTGATTCTGGGACAGGGTACCTACGGGGCGAGCAGTACTTC. Translating it yields CATSDSGTGYLRGEQYF.

This clone was counted once. This chain joins TRBV10-3 and TRBJ2-5, with TRBD2 identical over 8 bases. CDR1 and CDR2 (germline): ENHRY, SYGVKD. The ends lost 8 bases at V and 1 base at J; junction bases unmatched: 3. The CDR3 runs to 13 residues. The CDR3 coding sequence is TGTGCCATCTCGACTAGCGCCCAAGAGACCCAGTACTTC. Translating gives CAISTSAQETQYF.

The V gene is TRBV5-1, the J gene TRBJ2-2; weak D call: TRBD2 (6 bases). Per germline, CDR1 SGHRS and CDR2 YFSETQ. Trimming took 4 bases from V and 4 from J, leaving 17 bases between them. This CDR3 region has 16 residues. CDR3 DNA sequence: TGCGCCAGCAGCCGGGACTCGGTTTCTAGCACCGGGGAGCTGTTTTTT. This codes for CASSRDSVSSTGELFF. Filled out from reference TRBV5-1 and TRBJ2-2, the complete variable domain reads KAGVTQTPRYLIKTRGQQVTLSCSPISGHRSVSWYQQTPGQGLQFLFEYFSETQRNKGNFPGRFSGRQFSNSRSEMNVSTLELGDSALYLCASSRDSVSSTGELFFGEGSRLTVL.

The J gene is TRBJ2-7, the V gene TRBV3-1 (or the pseudogene TRBV3-2), with TRBD2 matching over 13 bases. The CDR3 contains 14 residues. Germline CDR1 reads LGHDT; CDR2 reads YNNKEL (reference sequence). The V gene end was trimmed by 5 bases and the J gene end by 2 bases; junction bases not matched to a gene: 0. This chain's CDR3 is CASSGTSGAYEQYF. CDR3 coding DNA: TGTGCCAGCAGCGGGACTAGCGGGGCCTACGAGCAGTACTTC.

J is TRBJ1-5 and V is TRBV24-1; D might be TRBD1 (5 bases). The CDR3 runs to 13 residues. Germline V gene data show CDR1 as KGHDR and CDR2 as SFDVKD. V dropped 9 bases and J dropped 3 bases, with 11 bases sitting between them. The DNA of the CDR3 is TGTGCCACCCAGCGGGGGTCCAATCAGCCCCAGCATTTT. It yields the protein CATQRGSNQPQHF.

This chain connects TRBV6-5 to TRBJ1-3; D is perhaps TRBD1 (6 bases). V shed 4 bases and J shed 4 bases, with 14 bases lying between them. The CDR3 consists of 15 residues. Germline V gene lookup returns CDR1 MNHEY and CDR2 SVGAGI. The CDR3 reads CASSSQGSGGNTIYF. The DNA of the CDR3 is TGTGCCAGCAGTTCGCAGGGGTCCGGAGGAAACACCATATATTTT.

This chain connects TRBV12-5 to TRBJ2-7; 8 nucleotides agree with TRBD1. V trimming: 0 bases; J trimming: 6 bases; junction bases outside the gene matches: 7. Germline loops: CDR1 LGHNT, CDR2 FRNRAP. The CDR3 spans 15 residues. CDR3 DNA sequence: TGTGCTAGTGGTTTGGTACGAGGACAGGGAGTCGAGCAGTACTTC. Its protein product is CASGLVRGQGVEQYF. The full variable domain, completed using reference TRBV12-5 and TRBJ2-7, is DARVTQTPRHKVTEMGQEVTMRCQPILGHNTVFWYRQTMMQGLELLAYFRNRAPLDDSGMPKDRFSAEMPDATLATLKIQPSEPRDSAVYFCASGLVRGQGVEQYFGPGTRLTVT.

V is TRBV9 and J is TRBJ2-7; no clear D. This CDR3 has 15 amino acids. V gave up 0 bases and J gave up 3 bases, with 13 bases separating them. Germline values: CDR1 SGDLS, CDR2 YYNGEE. The DNA for the CDR3 is TGTGCCAGCAGCGTAGCCCCCGGGTCGGGCTACGAGCAGTACTTC. It specifies CASSVAPGSGYEQYF.

The chain employs TRBV24-1 and TRBJ2-7, with 9 nucleotides matching TRBD1. After removal of 9 bases from V and 6 bases from J, the junction contained 5 bases not matched to a gene. CDR3 size: 12 residues. CDR1 KGHDR and CDR2 SFDVKD come from the germline V gene. The CDR3 DNA sequence: TGTGCCACCCGGGACAGGGTAGGCGAGCAGTACTTC. This gives the protein CATRDRVGEQYF.

The V gene is TRBV20-1, the J gene TRBJ1-2; 10 bases align to TRBD1. The CDR3 length is 15 residues. After removal of 4 bases from V and 0 bases from J, the junction contained 5 bases not matched to a gene. From germline, CDR1 is DFQATT and CDR2 SNEGSKA (reference sequence). The CDR3 loop reads CSATDRGLANYGYTF. CDR3 nucleotide sequence: TGCAGTGCTACTGACAGGGGGCTCGCTAACTATGGCTACACCTTC.

The chain joins TRBV5-8 to TRBJ2-3; 7 nucleotides line up with TRBD2. Losses at the gene ends were 4 bases for V and 3 bases for J; bases not matched to a gene: 11. Per germline, CDR1 SGHTS and CDR2 YDEGEE. The CDR3 sequence is 16 residues long. In nucleotides, the CDR3 is TGTGCCAGCAGCCCTGGAACGGGAGGAATGACAGATACGCAGTATTTT. It yields the protein CASSPGTGGMTDTQYF.

This rearrangement joins TRBV6-5 to TRBJ2-7; D is possibly TRBD1 (6 bases). CDR1 and CDR2 from the germline V gene are MNHEY and SVGAGI. Trimming shortened V by 6 bases and J by 3 bases, and 12 bases separated the two germline ends. The CDR3 is 13 residues long. The CDR3 loop reads CASRSQGNYEQYF. DNA of the CDR3: TGTGCCAGCAGAAGCCAGGGGAACTACGAGCAGTACTTC.